This TCR beta chain derives from a study of CD8+CD57+ T cells in acquired aplastic anemia. Investigators profiled TCR beta VDJ and CDR3 from genomic DNA template. TCRdb itself ran the reads through MiXCR, one entry per CDR3 protein. The table lists around 200,000 distinct CDR3 sequences, roughly 45% of them singletons. At least ten counts were recorded for this clonotype. The patients chosen for sequencing had shown expansion of CD8+CD57+ cells (detected by flow cytometry). The TCR was taken from a human donor with aplastic anemia. Sequencing was done on a sample of sorted CD4+, CD8+, or CD8+CD57+ T cells (not recorded which) from PBMCs.

CDR3 sequence reads: CASSPLVGSGRLVSGANVLTF. The CDR3 coding sequence is TGTGCCAGCAGCCCCCTAGTTGGGTCGGGACGGCTGGTCTCTGGGGCCAACGTCCTGACTTTC. This chain joins TRBV5-8 and TRBJ2-6, with D perhaps assigned TRBD1 or TRBD2 (5 bases each). V was pared by 4 bases and J by 0 bases, with 26 bases between. Per germline, CDR1 SGHTS and CDR2 YDEGEE. The CDR3 contains 21 residues.